The entry below gives a single T cell receptor beta chain sequence along with its context. The target antigen is unknown. The CDR3 contains 14 residues. Primers included in the PCR were 60 Vbeta and 13 Jbeta primers. Some clones are missing from TCRdb's copy, which holds only in-frame ones; the method was immunoSEQ multiplex PCR. The sample has 150,000 to 200,000 clones, roughly 75% seen once. This sample was taken from a study of cytomegalovirus exposure and HLA in healthy donors. The wider study: In a previous analysis, 117 million unique TCR beta sequences were found from some 180 million T cells. Whole-study findings and limits: Reported results showed that the classifier diagnosed cytomegalovirus status with high specificity and sensitivity. Specific recognition of CMV antigens was confirmed in vitro for a few chains (all CMV-associated).

The genes are TRBV12-2 and TRBJ1-1. TRBV12-2 is a documented pseudogene. The sequence derives from a woman between 40 and 55 years old in good health and CMV-seropositive. Material: PBMCs. The CDR3 loop reads CASRLALKYAEAFF. DNA for the CDR3: TGTGCAAGTCGCTTAGCACTCAAGTACGCTGAAGCTTTCTTT.